A selection of T cell receptor beta chains follows, all from one sample in a study of blood T cell repertoires in COVID-19. Assay used: immunoSEQ multiplex PCR; TCRdb lists only in-frame clones, some missing. This sample carries around 250,000 clones, roughly nine tenths of them seen once, and the ten largest clones take roughly 1.6%. Sample: peripheral blood. These receptors originate from a woman in her sixties who had recovered from COVID-19. The CDR3 runs from the conserved cysteine through the conserved F or W. The order of the fields is clone size, J gene, CDR3 length, V gene, D gene, CDR3 DNA, CDR3 protein. D genes are given only for firm matches. Clone size is not always given. Where it is, it says once, few, many or a class for expanded clones.

many	TRBJ2-5	15	TRBV14	TRBD1	TGTGCCAGCAGCCAAGGTTCCGGGACAGGGGTCGTCCAGTACTTC	CASSQGSGTGVVQYF
-	TRBJ2-3	16	TRBV7-2	-	TGTGCCAGCAGCCCAAGCCAGGTTCTGGGCACAGATACGCAGTATTTT	CASSPSQVLGTDTQYF
few	TRBJ1-5	13	TRBV11-2	TRBD1	TGTGCCAGCAGCTTTGGGGACAGACAGCCCCAGCATTTT	CASSFGDRQPQHF
few	TRBJ2-5	18	TRBV14	-	TGTGCCAGCAGCCAATATGAGACTGCATGGCCGCCGCAAGAGACCCAGTACTTC	CASSQYETAWPPQETQYF
once	TRBJ2-7	14	TRBV2	-	TGTGCCAGCAGATGGACGACAGGTATCTACGAGCAGTACTTC	CASRWTTGIYEQYF
-	TRBJ2-2	16	TRBV6-6	-	TGTGCCAGCAGTTACGGTTTTGACAGAGCTACCGGGGAGCTGTTTTTT	CASSYGFDRATGELFF
-	TRBJ1-3	14	TRBV18	-	TGTGCCAGCTCCTCCCCGCAGGCTGGAAACACCATATATTTT	CASSSPQAGNTIYF
once	TRBJ2-3	13	TRBV29-1	TRBD1	TGCAGCATTGGGACAGGGAGTATCGATACGCAGTATTTT	CSIGTGSIDTQYF
-	TRBJ2-7	18	TRBV20-1	-	TGCAGTGCTAGTGAAGATTTCGTTGGGGACAAGGACTCCTACGAGCAGTACTTC	CSASEDFVGDKDSYEQYF
-	TRBJ2-2	15	TRBV5-1	TRBD2	TGCGCCAGCAGACCGACTAGCGGGAACACCGGGGAGCTGTTTTTT	CASRPTSGNTGELFF